Following are 21 T cell receptor beta chains from one sample sequenced in a study of radiation and T cells in renal cell carcinoma. The assay was immunoSEQ multiplex PCR, and TCRdb's table has in-frame clones only and misses some. The data contain about 77,000 clones, 75% to 90% of them singletons. Time point in this sample: blood 4 weeks post-SBRT, at nephrectomy. As to treatment: 15 Gy SBRT to primary tumor, nephrectomy 4 weeks later. The sequencing used blood, collected from a patient whose treatment included radiotherapy and nephrectomy. These receptors all stem from a woman aged 55-70 years with renal cell carcinoma.

The chain uses TRBV18 and TRBJ1-4; D is uncertain. The V and J ends lost 11 bases and 7 bases respectively, with 8 bases between them. From germline, CDR1 is KGHSH and CDR2 LQKENI. There are 10 residues in the CDR3. The CDR3 DNA follows: TGTGCCCGTTGCCCTGAAAAACTGTTTTTT. Its translation: CARCPEKLFF.

This clone was recorded once. This sample includes further DNA sequences coding for the same CDR3. The chain is built from TRBV7-2 and TRBJ2-1; D might be TRBD2 (6 bases). Trimming shortened V by 2 bases and J by 0 bases, and 14 bases separated the two germline ends. The CDR3 runs to 17 residues. Germline V gene data show CDR1 as SGHTA and CDR2 as FQGNSA. The DNA of the CDR3 is TGTGCCAGCAGCTTACGGGCGGGACCCTACTCCTACAATGAGCAGTTCTTC. Protein sequence: CASSLRAGPYSYNEQFF.

V usage is TRBV5-1 and J usage is TRBJ2-5; D remains ambiguous. The V end lost 5 bases, the J end lost 0 bases, and 5 bases lay between the germline ends. The CDR3 covers 12 residues. From germline, CDR1 is SGHRS and CDR2 YFSETQ. DNA for the CDR3: TGCGCCAGCAGGTTTGACCAAGAGACCCAGTACTTC. This sequence encodes CASRFDQETQYF.

The chain has TRBV7-2 and TRBJ1-3; D unresolved. Trimming cost V 5 bases and J 2 bases, with 13 bases left between them. Germline V lookup: CDR1 SGHTA, CDR2 FQGNSA. This CDR3 comprises 15 residues. CDR3 amino acids: CASSRRHSPGNTIYF. CDR3 nucleotide sequence: TGTGCCAGCAGCCGACGGCACTCCCCTGGAAACACCATATATTTT.

This chain links TRBV19 with TRBJ1-2; 8 positions agree with TRBD1. Germline CDR1 and CDR2: LNHDA and SQIVND (reference sequence). The CDR3 runs to 15 residues. With 6 bases clipped from V and 8 bases from J, the junction kept 14 bases outside the gene matches. Here the CDR3 reads CASSPIFVSGGGYTF. The CDR3 DNA is TGTGCCAGTAGCCCCATCTTTGTTTCAGGGGGCGGCTACACCTTC.

The rearrangement joins TRBV18 to TRBJ1-1, with D possibly TRBD1 on 5 matching bases. From germline, CDR1 is KGHSH and CDR2 LQKENI. The CDR3 is 15 residues long. Between the trimmed V and J ends, which lost 4 bases and 5 bases, there was a span of 17 bases. The CDR3 loop is CASSLLQGVGTEAFF. The CDR3 region has the DNA TGTGCCAGCTCACTACTCCAGGGAGTGGGGACTGAAGCTTTCTTT.

This clone has only a few counts. The chain employs TRBV5-1 and TRBJ2-7, with TRBD1 identical over 8 bases. CDR1 and CDR2 from the germline V gene are SGHRS and YFSETQ. V was pared by 4 bases and J by 2 bases, with 5 bases of the junction left unmatched. CDR3 size: 14 residues. DNA for the CDR3: TGCGCCAGCAGCCCCGGACAGGGACCCTACGAGCAGTACTTC. It yields the protein CASSPGQGPYEQYF.

The gene calls are TRBV7-9 and TRBJ1-3, with no clear D. Trimming took off 2 bases at V and 0 bases at J, with 14 bases between the two ends. CDR3 size: 17 residues. The germline V gene encodes CDR1 SEHNR and CDR2 FQNEAQ (reference sequence). CDR3 coding DNA: TGTGCCAGCAGCTTACTTGGCGAAACGAGCTCTGGAAACACCATATATTTT. The encoded protein is CASSLLGETSSGNTIYF. Filled out from reference TRBV7-9 and TRBJ1-3, the complete variable domain reads DTGVSQNPRHKITKRGQNVTFRCDPISEHNRLYWYRQTLGQGPEFLTYFQNEAQLEKSRLLSDRFSAERPKGSFSTLEIQRTEQGDSAMYLCASSLLGETSSGNTIYFGEGSWLTVV.

The gene calls are TRBV28 and TRBJ2-7; a weak D match, TRBD1 (5 bases). This CDR3 comprises 14 residues. Between the trimmed V and J ends, which lost 2 bases and 7 bases, there was a span of 15 bases. Germline V gene sequence: CDR1 MDHEN, CDR2 SYDVKM. CDR3 residues: CASSLNSHPGEQYF. CDR3 DNA: TGTGCCAGCAGTTTAAACAGCCACCCAGGGGAGCAGTACTTC. Combining the CDR3 with reference TRBV28 and TRBJ2-7 gives the whole variable domain DVKVTQSSRYLVKRTGEKVFLECVQDMDHENMFWYRQDPGLGLRLIYFSYDVKMKEKGDIPEGYSVSREKKERFSLILESASTNQTSMYLCASSLNSHPGEQYFGPGTRLTVT.

The chain links TRBV5-1 to TRBJ2-7; 11 bases fit TRBD1. The CDR3 runs 14 residues. Unmatched junction bases numbered 3, after V lost 3 bases and J lost 4 bases. Germline lookup yields CDR1 SGHRS and CDR2 YFSETQ. CDR3 in amino acids: CASSSGTGGYEQYF. CDR3 coding DNA: TGCGCCAGCAGCTCGGGGACAGGGGGGTACGAGCAGTACTTC.

The chain combines TRBV28 with TRBJ1-4; D is undetermined. CDR3 size: 12 residues. CDR1 is MDHEN, CDR2 SYDVKM, per germline. Trimming took off 8 bases at V and 5 bases at J, with 9 bases between the two ends. The CDR3 loop reads CASHRLNEKLFF. In DNA form, the CDR3 reads TGTGCCAGCCACCGTCTCAATGAAAAACTGTTTTTT.

This clone was seen only a few times. V is TRBV6-5 and J is TRBJ2-5; TRBD1 agrees at 10 bases. The CDR3 totals 16 residues. The ends lost 4 bases at V and 5 bases at J; junction bases unmatched: 10. In germline, CDR1 is MNHEY, CDR2 SVGAGI. CDR3 nucleotides: TGTGCCAGCAGTTCCGGGACAGGGGTATACGAGGAGACCCAGTACTTC. Translated, it gives CASSSGTGVYEETQYF.

This clone was detected once. This chain joins TRBV6-5 and TRBJ1-5, with a possible D match to TRBD1 (6 bases). The CDR3 runs to 15 residues. Trimming stripped 4 bases from V and 5 bases from J, with 15 bases between. Germline V lookup: CDR1 MNHEY, CDR2 SVGAGI. The CDR3 spells CASSSQGFPYQPQHF. The DNA for the CDR3 is TGTGCCAGCAGTTCACAGGGTTTCCCTTATCAGCCCCAGCATTTT.

The CDR3 is CASSRIRRDNSYEQYF. The CDR3 nucleotides read TGCGCCAGCAGTCGAATCCGCCGGGACAACTCCTACGAGCAGTACTTC. The V and J genes are TRBV23-1 and TRBJ2-7; tentatively, D is TRBD1 (6 bases). TRBV23-1 carries the ORF label, with uncertain function. The V end was cut by 4 bases, the J end by 0 bases, with 16 bases between. This CDR3 is 16 amino acids long.

CDR3 sequence (DNA): TGTGCCAGCAGCGAGACAGGGGGACCTTTCACCGGGGAGCTGTTTTTT. Translation: CASSETGGPFTGELFF. V is TRBV7-2 and J is TRBJ2-2, with 9 bases identical to TRBD1. The V gene's germline CDR1 is SGHTA and CDR2 FQGNSA. The CDR3 extends over 16 amino acids. Unmatched junction bases numbered 8, after V lost 5 bases and J lost 4 bases.

The chain employs TRBV7-9 and TRBJ1-6; D possibly corresponds to TRBD1 (6 bases). CDR3 size: 13 residues. Deletions cut 3 bases from V and 8 bases from J, with 8 bases between. Germline-derived CDR1 and CDR2 are SEHNR and FQNEAQ (reference sequence). CDR3 in amino acids: CASSLNRDSPLHF. The CDR3, as DNA: TGTGCCAGCAGCTTGAACAGGGATTCACCCCTCCACTTT.

This clone has more than one count but fewer than ten. The rearrangement links TRBV27 to TRBJ1-5; D call uncertain. Per germline, CDR1 MNHEY and CDR2 SMNVEV (reference sequence). CDR3 size: 15 residues. Trimming shortened V by 5 bases and J by 8 bases, and 19 bases separated the two germline ends. The CDR3 DNA reads TGTGCCAGCAGTCCGAAGGACCGGGGATTGGAGCCCCAGCATTTT. As protein: CASSPKDRGLEPQHF.

CDR3 protein: CASSLGVTEAFF. CDR3 in DNA: TGTGCCAGCAGCCTTGGAGTCACTGAAGCTTTCTTT. This sequence joins TRBV13 and TRBJ1-1, with D uncertain. Germline V gene data show CDR1 as PRHDT and CDR2 as FYEKMQ (reference sequence). V lost 5 bases and J 4 bases, leaving 8 bases between the germline ends. CDR3 length: 12 residues. The full variable domain, in which reference TRBV13 and TRBJ1-1 provide the parts outside the CDR3, is AAGVIQSPRHLIKEKRETATLKCYPIPRHDTVYWYQQGPGQDPQFLISFYEKMQSDKGSIPDRFSAQQFSDYHSELNMSSLELGDSALYFCASSLGVTEAFFGQGTRLTVV.

V gene TRBV11-3 combines with J gene TRBJ2-2, with D perhaps matching TRBD1 (6 bases). This CDR3 contains 17 residues. Germline values: CDR1 SGHNT, CDR2 YENEEA. V was shortened by 8 bases and J by 0 bases, with 19 bases between the two germline ends. The CDR3 bases are TGTGCCAGCTCCGAGGGGGTAGGACAGACGAACACCGGGGAGCTGTTTTTT. Translating it yields CASSEGVGQTNTGELFF.

The chain recombines TRBV28 with TRBJ2-2; D is possibly TRBD2 (5 bases). Trimming stripped 8 bases from V and 5 bases from J, with 12 bases between. This CDR3 has 13 residues. Germline V lookup: CDR1 MDHEN, CDR2 SYDVKM. As DNA, the CDR3 is TGTGCCAGCTTCCGCCGGGATACCGGGGAGCTGTTTTTT. Its translation: CASFRRDTGELFF.

This chain joins TRBV6-5 and TRBJ2-1; TRBD2 might be the D (6 bases). The CDR3 is made up of 15 amino acids. From germline, CDR1 is MNHEY and CDR2 SVGAGI. V was pared by 4 bases and J by 4 bases, with 14 bases between. CDR3 DNA sequence: TGTGCCAGCAGTTTGATCGGGGGACCTTACAATGAGCAGTTCTTC. It specifies CASSLIGGPYNEQFF.